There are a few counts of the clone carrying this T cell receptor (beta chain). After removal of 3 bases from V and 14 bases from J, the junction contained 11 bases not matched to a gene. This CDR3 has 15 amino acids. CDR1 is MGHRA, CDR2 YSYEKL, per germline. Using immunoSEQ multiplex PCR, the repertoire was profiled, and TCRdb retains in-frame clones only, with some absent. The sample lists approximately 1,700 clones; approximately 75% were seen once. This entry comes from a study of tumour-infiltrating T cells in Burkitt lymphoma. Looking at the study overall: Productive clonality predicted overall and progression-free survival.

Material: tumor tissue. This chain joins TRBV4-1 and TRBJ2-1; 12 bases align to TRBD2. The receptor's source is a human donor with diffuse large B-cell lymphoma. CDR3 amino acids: CASSHQGLAGGPEFF. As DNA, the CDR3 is TGCGCCAGCAGCCATCAGGGGCTAGCGGGGGGGCCGGAGTTCTTC.